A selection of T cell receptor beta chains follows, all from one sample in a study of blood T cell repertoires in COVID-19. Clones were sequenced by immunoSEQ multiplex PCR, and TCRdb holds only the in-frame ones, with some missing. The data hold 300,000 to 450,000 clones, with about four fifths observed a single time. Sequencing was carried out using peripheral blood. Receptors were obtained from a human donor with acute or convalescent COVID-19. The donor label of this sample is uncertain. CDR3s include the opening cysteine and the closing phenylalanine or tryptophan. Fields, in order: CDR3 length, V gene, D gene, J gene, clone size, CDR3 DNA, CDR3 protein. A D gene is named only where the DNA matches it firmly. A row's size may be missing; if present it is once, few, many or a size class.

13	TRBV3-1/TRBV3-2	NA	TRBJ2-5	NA	TGTGCCAGCAGCCCCCGACTTCAGGAGACCCAGTACTTC	CASSPRLQETQYF
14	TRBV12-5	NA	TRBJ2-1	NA	TGTGCTAGTGCCTCTGGGGCCGTTGTCAATGAGCAGTTCTTC	CASASGAVVNEQFF
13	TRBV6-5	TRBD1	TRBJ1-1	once	TGTGCCAGCAGTACGGGACAGATCACTGAAGCTTTCTTT	CASSTGQITEAFF
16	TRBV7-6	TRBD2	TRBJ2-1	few	TGTGCCAGCAGCTTGGACCTGGGACTAGCGGGAAATGAGCAGTTCTTC	CASSLDLGLAGNEQFF
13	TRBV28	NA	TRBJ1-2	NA	TGTGCCAGCAGTCCAACAGGGATCTATGGCTACACCTTC	CASSPTGIYGYTF
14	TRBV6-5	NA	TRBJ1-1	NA	TGTGCCAGCAGGGCGGGGGCGGCGAACACTGAAGCTTTCTTT	CASRAGAANTEAFF
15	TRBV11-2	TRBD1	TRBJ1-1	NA	TGTGCCAGCAGCGCCCCGGGACAGGGTCCCACTGAAGCTTTCTTT	CASSAPGQGPTEAFF
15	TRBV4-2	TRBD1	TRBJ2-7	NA	TGTGCCAGCAGCCAAGCTTCCACAGGGGCCTACGAGCAGTACTTC	CASSQASTGAYEQYF
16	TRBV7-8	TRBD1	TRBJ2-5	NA	TGTGCCAGCAGCTTAGTCGGACAGGCCTACCAAGAGACCCAGTACTTC	CASSLVGQAYQETQYF
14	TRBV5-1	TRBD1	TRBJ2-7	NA	TGCGCCAGCAGCGACAGGGGAAGCTCCTACGAGCAGTACTTC	CASSDRGSSYEQYF
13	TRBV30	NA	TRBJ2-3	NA	TGTGCCTGGAGTTGGGGGCCTATAGGTACGCAGTATTTT	CAWSWGPIGTQYF
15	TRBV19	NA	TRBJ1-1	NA	TGTGCCAGTAGTATTGGGCAGACAGTAAACACTGAAGCTTTCTTT	CASSIGQTVNTEAFF
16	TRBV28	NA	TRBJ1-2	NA	TGTGCCAGCAGTTTATTACCGAGCGGGGGTAACTATGGCTACACCTTC	CASSLLPSGGNYGYTF
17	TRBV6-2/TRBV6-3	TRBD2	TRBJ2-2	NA	TGTGCCAGCAGTTACGACGGGGGGGCCTCGAACACCGGGGAGCTGTTTTTT	CASSYDGGASNTGELFF
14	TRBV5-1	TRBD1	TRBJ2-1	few	TGCGCCAGCAGCCCTACGACAGGGAACAATGAGCAGTTCTTC	CASSPTTGNNEQFF